These 11 T cell receptor beta chains originate from one sample sequenced in a study of T cell responses to AZD1222 COVID-19 vaccine. Generated by immunoSEQ multiplex PCR, the TCRdb table keeps only in-frame clones and is missing some. The profile shows 120,000 or so clones, roughly 91% of them singletons. The sample here was peripheral blood, taken on day 0 of MenACWY control vaccination. Receptors originate from an adult in good health.

The V gene is TRBV6-6, the J gene TRBJ2-3; 8 nucleotides line up with TRBD2. CDR1 is MNHNY and CDR2 is SVGAGI in the germline V gene (reference sequence). Trimming took 5 bases from V and 4 from J; bases not matched to a gene: 11. The length of the CDR3 is 16 residues. The CDR3 DNA reads as TGTGCCAGCAGTCGAAGAGCGGGAGTGGCACCAGATACGCAGTATTTT. It encodes CASSRRAGVAPDTQYF.

This rearrangement joins TRBV27 to TRBJ1-6, with D tentatively TRBD1 (6 bases). CDR3 length: 15 amino acids. Germline V gene lookup returns CDR1 MNHEY and CDR2 SMNVEV (reference sequence). With 4 bases removed from V and 3 bases from J, the gap between germline ends came to 10 bases. The CDR3 region is CASSSGVVYNSPLHF. The CDR3 nucleotides read TGTGCCAGCAGTTCAGGGGTAGTCTATAATTCACCCCTCCACTTT.

The V gene is TRBV9, the J gene TRBJ2-5; tentative D call: TRBD1 (6 bases). The CDR3 contains 13 residues. Looked up from germline, CDR1 is SGDLS and CDR2 is YYNGEE. V shed 4 bases and J shed 7 bases, with 14 bases lying between them. CDR3 coding DNA: TGTGCCAGCAGCATGAACAGGGATTCGACCCAGTACTTC. This gives the protein CASSMNRDSTQYF.

This chain connects TRBV28 to TRBJ2-5; D tentatively reads TRBD1 or TRBD2 (5 bases each). CDR3 length: 14 amino acids. Per germline, CDR1 MDHEN and CDR2 SYDVKM. V gave up 2 bases and J gave up 1 base, with 8 bases separating them. The CDR3 protein is CASSLGGSQETQYF. As DNA, the CDR3 is TGTGCCAGCAGTTTAGGGGGTTCCCAAGAGACCCAGTACTTC.

The V call is TRBV5-8, the J call TRBJ1-6, with 8 bases fitting TRBD1. Per germline, CDR1 SGHTS and CDR2 YDEGEE. Trimming at V came to 3 bases and at J to 7 bases, leaving 3 bases not matched to a gene. The length of the CDR3 is 14 residues. The CDR3 here is CASSYGTGNSPLHF. In DNA, the CDR3 is TGTGCCAGCAGCTACGGGACAGGAAATTCACCCCTCCACTTT.

This clone has at least ten counts. The chain carries TRBV19 and TRBJ2-7; D call uncertain. CDR1 is LNHDA, CDR2 SQIVND, per germline (reference sequence). Trimming cost V 4 bases and J 3 bases, with 19 bases left between them. This CDR3 is built from 16 residues. CDR3 amino acids: CASSKVRATRYYEQYF. CDR3 in DNA: TGTGCCAGTAGTAAAGTCCGGGCCACGCGTTACTACGAGCAGTACTTC.

The chain employs TRBV29-1 and TRBJ2-7, with 9 positions matching TRBD2. This CDR3 region has 14 residues. Looked up from germline, CDR1 is SQVTM and CDR2 is ANQGSEA. V lost 4 bases and J lost 3; bases outside the gene matches: 7. The CDR3 here is CSVVFSGSYYEQYF. The DNA for the CDR3 is TGCAGCGTTGTTTTTAGCGGGAGCTACTACGAGCAGTACTTC.

V usage is TRBV11-2 and J usage is TRBJ2-3; 8 bases agree with TRBD2. Trimming took 3 bases from V and 2 from J; bases not matched to a gene: 7. Germline V gives CDR1 SGHAT, CDR2 FQNNGV. The CDR3 sequence is 16 residues long. CDR3 in DNA: TGTGCCAGCAGCTTGACGGGGGGGGCCTTCACAGATACGCAGTATTTT. Translating gives CASSLTGGAFTDTQYF.

CDR3 region: CATSDYRESSETQYF. The CDR3 DNA is TGTGCCACCAGTGATTATCGGGAGAGTTCAGAGACCCAGTACTTC. This sequence joins TRBV24-1 and TRBJ2-5; possibly TRBD2 for D (6 bases). Germline V CDR1 and CDR2: KGHDR, SFDVKD. The CDR3 length is 15 residues. Trimming cost V 2 bases and J 4 bases, with 13 bases left between them.

This rearrangement joins TRBV28 to TRBJ1-2; D is unresolved. With 2 bases removed from V and 6 bases from J, the gap between germline ends came to 7 bases. Germline CDR1 MDHEN, CDR2 SYDVKM. CDR3 length equals 12 residues. This CDR3 reads CASSLLVDGYTF. The CDR3 DNA reads TGTGCCAGCAGTTTACTAGTTGATGGCTACACCTTC.

The chain couples TRBV10-2 to TRBJ1-2; D remains unclear. V shed 0 bases and J shed 8 bases, with 13 bases lying between them. This CDR3 is built from 14 residues. Germline-derived CDR1 and CDR2 are WSHSY and SAAADI. The CDR3 DNA sequence: TGCGCCAGCAGTGAGTCCTACAGTGGACTGGGCTACACCTTC. This translates into CASSESYSGLGYTF.